The source of this T cell receptor beta chain is a study of cytomegalovirus exposure and HLA in healthy donors. With regard to this clone: Its antigen is undetermined.

The study ran its PCR with 60 Vbeta and 13 Jbeta primers. TCRdb keeps only in-frame clones here, not all; method: immunoSEQ multiplex PCR. The sample gives approximately 89,000 clones, roughly 80% of which show up once; about 9.5% is in the top ten. Study results and caveats: In a later analysis, an Asian-associated ancestry cluster reportedly showed fewer N-insertions than the approximately 700-donor mean.

Per germline, CDR1 SNHLY and CDR2 FYNNEI. V dropped 1 base and J dropped 8 bases, with 5 bases sitting between them. The CDR3 totals 12 residues. The chain links TRBV2 to TRBJ1-4; D is ambiguous. Sequences were obtained from PBMCs. The source is a man younger than 40 in good health and CMV-seropositive. The CDR3 sequence is CASSEGPEKLFF. The DNA for the CDR3 is TGTGCCAGCAGTGAAGGGCCCGAAAAACTGTTTTTT.